These 32 T cell receptor beta chains were sequenced from one sample in a study of cytomegalovirus exposure and HLA in healthy donors. Sequencing was performed with immunoSEQ multiplex PCR; in TCRdb, only in-frame clones are kept and a portion is missing. The table records approximately 110,000 clones, about 86% of them present only once. The sequencing sample was made of PBMCs. These TCRs come from a young woman in good health and CMV-seropositive.

V usage is TRBV18 and J usage is TRBJ1-2; 10 bases line up with TRBD1. The trim removed 3 bases at V and 4 bases at J, leaving 8 bases unmatched. Germline assignment: CDR1 KGHSH and CDR2 LQKENI. This CDR3 comprises 16 residues. In DNA form, the CDR3 reads TGTGCCAGCTCACCCTCAGGGGACAGGGGCTTCTATGGCTACACCTTC. This encodes CASSPSGDRGFYGYTF. Full variable domain (outside the CDR3, taken from reference TRBV18 and TRBJ1-2): NAGVMQNPRHLVRRRGQEARLRCSPMKGHSHVYWYRQLPEEGLKFMVYLQKENIIDESGMPKERFSAEFPKEGPSILRIQQVVRGDSAAYFCASSPSGDRGFYGYTFGSGTRLTVV.

This clone was counted only a few times. The chain uses TRBV6-5 and TRBJ1-6, with 8 bases aligning to TRBD1. Germline-derived CDR1 and CDR2 are MNHEY and SVGAGI. The ends lost 6 bases at V and 10 bases at J; junction bases unmatched: 11. The CDR3 has 15 residues. The CDR3 DNA reads as TGTGCCAGCAGCGGGGACAGGACCTTGTACTCACCCCTCCACTTT. It is translated as CASSGDRTLYSPLHF.

The chain uses TRBV28 and TRBJ1-4; D gene unclear. V dropped 6 bases and J dropped 5 bases, with 10 bases sitting between them. This CDR3 is built from 13 residues. CDR1 MDHEN and CDR2 SYDVKM come from the germline V gene. CDR3 region: CASSPGRNEKLFF. As DNA, the CDR3 is TGTGCCAGCAGCCCGGGGAGAAATGAAAAACTGTTTTTT.

By its share, this clone is medium-sized (0.01 to 0.1%). This chain connects TRBV7-3 to TRBJ2-1; 8 bases are shared with TRBD2. Germline CDR1 SGHTA, CDR2 FQGTGA. The trim removed 2 bases at V and 5 bases at J, leaving 5 bases unmatched. This CDR3 spans 15 amino acids. The CDR3 DNA is TGTGCCAGCAGCTTACAACTAGCGGAGAACAATGAGCAGTTCTTC. Protein product: CASSLQLAENNEQFF.

The rearrangement uses TRBV7-8 and TRBJ1-2; no clear D. The CDR3 is 14 residues long. V was cut by 3 bases and J by 7 bases, with 15 bases left in between. Germline V gene sequence: CDR1 SGHVS, CDR2 FQNEAQ. CDR3 residues: CASSFRTERGGYTF. The CDR3 region has the DNA TGTGCCAGCAGCTTCCGGACGGAGCGGGGTGGCTACACCTTC.

The gene calls are TRBV7-9 and TRBJ1-1; the match to TRBD1 covers 7 bases. Germline lookup yields CDR1 SEHNR and CDR2 FQNEAQ (reference sequence). The CDR3 length is 13 residues. With V trimmed by 5 bases and J by 7 bases, 7 bases remained unmatched. This chain's CDR3 is CASSTWDSGEAFF. For the CDR3, the DNA is TGTGCCAGCAGCACTTGGGACAGCGGTGAAGCTTTCTTT.

J is TRBJ2-7 and V is TRBV4-1; TRBD1 aligns across 11 bases. The germline CDR1 and CDR2 sequences are MGHRA and YSYEKL. Trimming at V came to 1 base and at J to 4 bases, leaving 9 bases not matched to a gene. The CDR3 length is 17 residues. CDR3 bases: TGCGCCAGCAGCCAAGTCTGGGGGACAGGGGGGTCATACGAGCAGTACTTC. This codes for CASSQVWGTGGSYEQYF.

The chain is built from TRBV7-8 and TRBJ2-5, with TRBD1 matching over 9 bases. Germline CDR1 and CDR2: SGHVS and FQNEAQ. The CDR3 has 13 residues. J gave up 7 bases and V 6 bases, and 6 bases lay outside the gene matches. The CDR3 loop is CASSGTGKWTQYF. CDR3 bases: TGTGCCAGCAGTGGGACAGGGAAGTGGACCCAGTACTTC.

The chain links TRBV28 to TRBJ2-1; TRBD2 might be the D (7 bases). The V end was cut by 5 bases, the J end by 0 bases, with 17 bases between. Germline V lookup: CDR1 MDHEN, CDR2 SYDVKM. This CDR3 comprises 17 residues. The CDR3 here is CASSPGASGSSYNEQFF. In DNA form, the CDR3 reads TGTGCCAGCAGTCCGGGGGCTAGCGGCAGCTCCTACAATGAGCAGTTCTTC.

The V call is TRBV10-3, the J call TRBJ2-3; D remains ambiguous. V gave up 4 bases and J gave up 1 base, with 9 bases separating them. Looked up from germline, CDR1 is ENHRY and CDR2 is SYGVKD. This CDR3 has 14 amino acids. The CDR3 here is CAISALPGTDTQYF. CDR3 coding DNA: TGTGCCATCAGTGCGCTACCTGGCACAGATACGCAGTATTTT.

Comment on this clone: One end of the junction fails to match germline, which may point to a read error. CDR3 protein: CASRLATGYEQYF. CDR3 DNA: TGCGCCAGCAGGTTGGCCACGGGCTACGAGCAGTACTTC. The chain recombines TRBV5-1 with TRBJ2-7, with D uncertain. Germline assignment: CDR1 SGHRS and CDR2 YFSETQ. The CDR3 spans 13 residues.

The table lists this clone with many counts. The chain joins TRBV6-1 to TRBJ2-7, with 7 bases aligning to TRBD2. V trimming: 9 bases; J trimming: 4 bases; junction bases outside the gene matches: 12. Per germline, CDR1 MNHNS and CDR2 SASEGT. The CDR3 has 14 residues. The CDR3 loop reads CASVWEGTSYEQYF. The CDR3 DNA reads as TGTGCCAGTGTATGGGAGGGTACCTCGTACGAGCAGTACTTC.

The rearrangement links TRBV29-1 to TRBJ2-3, with no clear D. There are 13 residues in the CDR3. Trimming cost V 4 bases and J 0 bases, with 8 bases left between them. Germline CDR1 and CDR2: SQVTM and ANQGSEA. DNA of the CDR3: TGCAGCGTTGTCCCCAGTAGCACAGATACGCAGTATTTT. Protein: CSVVPSSTDTQYF.

The chain carries TRBV29-1 and TRBJ1-2, with D unclear. V was shortened by 4 bases and J by 1 base, with 10 bases between the two germline ends. Germline loops: CDR1 SQVTM, CDR2 ANQGSEA. CDR3 length equals 13 residues. The CDR3 here is CSVGGDINYGYTF. In DNA form, the CDR3 reads TGCAGCGTTGGGGGAGATATTAACTATGGCTACACCTTC.

The chain has TRBV18 and TRBJ2-5; weak D call: TRBD2 (6 bases). CDR1 is KGHSH and CDR2 is LQKENI in the germline V gene. This CDR3 comprises 14 residues. The ends were cut back, 6 bases at V and 4 bases at J, with 15 bases in the middle. This CDR3 reads CASSKSSGGETQYF. The CDR3 DNA reads TGTGCCAGCTCCAAATCCTCCGGGGGAGAGACCCAGTACTTC.

The CDR3 DNA follows: TGTGCCAGCAGGCAAACCGGGACAGGGTGGGAACAGTACTTC. Translated, it gives CASRQTGTGWEQYF. The genes are TRBV28 and TRBJ2-7, with 9 bases aligning to TRBD1. Per the germline V gene, CDR1 is MDHEN and CDR2 is SYDVKM. The CDR3 runs 14 residues. Trimming took 6 bases from V and 10 from J; bases not matched to a gene: 13.

The gene calls are TRBV11-2 and TRBJ2-1; no reliable D call. There are 12 residues in the CDR3. Per germline, CDR1 SGHAT and CDR2 FQNNGV. The germline V and J ends were trimmed by 4 bases and 10 bases, with 11 bases remaining between them. The CDR3 bases are TGTGCCAGCAGCTCCCTGCCCGGGGAGCAGTTCTTC. It yields the protein CASSSLPGEQFF.

This sequence joins TRBV5-1 and TRBJ2-2; no definite D call. The CDR3 runs 14 residues. Trimming left V 4 bases short and J 4 bases short, with 11 bases between. Germline CDR1 reads SGHRS; CDR2 reads YFSETQ. The CDR3 loop reads CASSPDVVTGELFF. The CDR3 region has the DNA TGCGCCAGCAGCCCAGATGTGGTCACCGGGGAGCTGTTTTTT. Full variable domain (outside the CDR3, taken from reference TRBV5-1 and TRBJ2-2): KAGVTQTPRYLIKTRGQQVTLSCSPISGHRSVSWYQQTPGQGLQFLFEYFSETQRNKGNFPGRFSGRQFSNSRSEMNVSTLELGDSALYLCASSPDVVTGELFFGEGSRLTVL.

The chain couples TRBV4-1 to TRBJ2-7; TRBD1 is a possible D gene (6 bases). Germline-derived CDR1 and CDR2 are MGHRA and YSYEKL. The CDR3 runs 14 residues. V lost 0 bases, J lost 7 bases, and 13 bases lay in between. This CDR3 is CASSQDPGAGEQYF. The DNA of the CDR3 is TGCGCCAGCAGCCAAGATCCAGGGGCAGGGGAGCAGTACTTC.

This clone was seen just once. The gene calls are TRBV5-1 and TRBJ2-2; no clear D. V was clipped by 1 base and J by 5 bases, with 9 bases between them. Germline V gene data show CDR1 as SGHRS and CDR2 as YFSETQ. The CDR3 spans 14 residues. DNA of the CDR3: TGCGCCAGCAGCTTGCTAGTAGGAACCGGGGAGCTGTTTTTT. As protein: CASSLLVGTGELFF.

The rearrangement links TRBV5-1 to TRBJ2-7; 10 positions agree with TRBD1. V was clipped by 4 bases and J by 4 bases; unmatched bases: 5. CDR1 and CDR2 from the germline V gene are SGHRS and YFSETQ. The length of the CDR3 is 14 residues. CDR3 sequence reads: CASSRTGGIYEQYF. The CDR3 region has the DNA TGCGCCAGCAGCCGGACAGGGGGAATATACGAGCAGTACTTC.

The gene calls are TRBV5-5 and TRBJ1-4; 7 bases align to TRBD1. CDR3 length equals 15 residues. Germline CDR1 reads SGHKS; CDR2 reads YYEKEE (reference sequence). The trim removed 4 bases at V and 3 bases at J, leaving 6 bases unmatched. CDR3 region: CASSVDGTANEKLFF. CDR3 coding DNA: TGTGCCAGCAGCGTCGACGGGACAGCTAATGAAAAACTGTTTTTT.

The chain uses TRBV4-1 and TRBJ1-1; D is unclear. Germline V gene data show CDR1 as MGHRA and CDR2 as YSYEKL. V dropped 3 bases and J dropped 9 bases, with 11 bases sitting between them. CDR3 length equals 12 residues. The CDR3 is CASSHDPQKAFF. CDR3 DNA: TGCGCCAGCAGCCACGATCCACAAAAAGCTTTCTTT.

The CDR3 nucleotides are TGTGCCAGCAGTCTCGCTCCCAGCTATGGCTACACCTTC. This gives the protein CASSLAPSYGYTF. The V and J genes are TRBV28 and TRBJ1-2; D remains unclear. From germline, CDR1 is MDHEN and CDR2 SYDVKM. Trimming left V 5 bases short and J 4 bases short, with 11 bases between. The CDR3 has 13 amino acids.

V is TRBV2 and J is TRBJ2-7; D uncertain. The CDR3 is made up of 16 amino acids. From germline, CDR1 is SNHLY and CDR2 FYNNEI. V dropped 1 base and J dropped 0 bases, with 13 bases sitting between them. Written as DNA, the CDR3 is TGTGCCAGCAGTGAAGTTTCTAGAGGTCCCTCCTACGAGCAGTACTTC. Its protein is CASSEVSRGPSYEQYF.

This chain uses TRBV9 with TRBJ1-2, with D possibly being TRBD1 (6 bases). Trimming took off 0 bases at V and 2 bases at J, with 11 bases between the two ends. The V gene's germline CDR1 is SGDLS and CDR2 YYNGEE. The CDR3 is made up of 15 amino acids. CDR3 bases: TGTGCCAGCAGCGTAGGTGTGGGGGCCAACTATGGCTACACCTTC. Protein product: CASSVGVGANYGYTF.

This rearrangement joins TRBV5-4 to TRBJ1-2; a weak D match, TRBD1 (6 bases). Germline CDR1 and CDR2: SGHNT and YYREEE (reference sequence). There are 15 residues in the CDR3. Trimming cost V 3 bases and J 10 bases, with 22 bases left between them. CDR3 nucleotides: TGTGCCAGCAGCTCGCATCCCACCGGGACATCGGACTACACCTTC. Amino acids: CASSSHPTGTSDYTF.

The chain recombines TRBV29-1 with TRBJ2-7, with no clear D. The CDR3 length is 13 residues. Germline CDR1 is SQVTM and CDR2 is ANQGSEA. V was trimmed by 7 bases and J by 9 bases, leaving 22 bases between them. CDR3 in amino acids: CSGGEYGNTRQYF. The CDR3 region has the DNA TGCAGCGGCGGTGAGTATGGCAATACGCGGCAGTACTTC.

The chain links TRBV9 to TRBJ2-5, with TRBD2 matching 9 bases. Germline V gene data show CDR1 as SGDLS and CDR2 as YYNGEE. Losses at the gene ends were 0 bases for V and 1 base for J; bases not matched to a gene: 4. This CDR3 is 16 amino acids long. This CDR3 reads CASSVGQRGAQETQYF. The CDR3 coding sequence is TGTGCCAGCAGCGTAGGGCAGCGGGGGGCCCAAGAGACCCAGTACTTC.

This clone appeared once. The rearrangement uses TRBV21-1 and TRBJ1-2; TRBD1 is taken as the D call from the table, unchecked against the DNA. TRBV21-1 is tagged as a pseudogene. This CDR3 contains 15 residues. The CDR3 reads CASSKENGTGGGYTF. DNA of the CDR3: TGTGCCAGCAGCAAAGAGAACGGGACAGGGGGTGGCTACACCTTC.

The genes are TRBV28 and TRBJ1-1; D perhaps matches TRBD1 (5 bases). Germline assignment: CDR1 MDHEN and CDR2 SYDVKM. Trimming removed 4 bases at V and 2 bases at J, with 20 bases between. The length of the CDR3 is 17 residues. The CDR3 sequence: CASSSLLKTEDNTEAFF. The CDR3 DNA follows: TGTGCCAGCAGTTCCCTGCTTAAGACAGAAGATAACACTGAAGCTTTCTTT.

V gene TRBV7-2 combines with J gene TRBJ2-7; D remains ambiguous. Germline-derived CDR1 and CDR2 are SGHTA and FQGNSA. Deletions cut 5 bases from V and 0 bases from J, with 8 bases between. The CDR3 covers 13 residues. The DNA of the CDR3 is TGTGCCAGCAGCCAAAAAAACTCCTACGAGCAGTACTTC. This encodes CASSQKNSYEQYF.